Included here is one T cell receptor (beta chain) sequence, with context. What it recognizes is unknown. The sample belongs to a study of T-cell memory formation after mild COVID-19. V dropped 0 bases and J dropped 4 bases, with 11 bases sitting between them. This CDR3 has 16 residues. Germline V CDR1 and CDR2: SGHRS, YFSETQ. TCRalpha and TCRbeta libraries used 5'RACE with constant-segment primers and UMIs. TCRdb recomputed calls from the 5' RACE reads with MiXCR, one row per CDR3 protein. The table records a few hundred thousand distinct CDR3 sequences, less than 9.5% of them present only once. Study-wide points: Contracting CD4+ clones were located mainly in CM and EM, and CD8+ clones in EMRA. Clones that got smaller from day 15 to 85 had even CD4/CD8, while clones growing later tipped toward CD4+.

Sequencing used PBMCs or a T cell subset sorted from them (not recorded which). The chain joins TRBV5-1 to TRBJ2-6, with D possibly being TRBD1 (5 bases). This TCR derives from a young man who had mild COVID-19 (a few samples of this study predate the infection). Cell type and time point are not known. The CDR3 spells CASSLGQSNGANVLTF. The DNA of the CDR3 is TGCGCCAGCAGCTTGGGACAGTCGAACGGGGCCAACGTCCTGACTTTC.